This T cell receptor beta chain came from a study of blood T cell repertoires in COVID-19. Looking at the study overall: Samples came from the United States, Italy and Spain, spanning acute and convalescent COVID-19. PBMCs, B-cell-depleted T cells, or T cells provided the cDNA or gDNA that made up the material.

In the original analysis: It was from reference gene primer amplification that nucleated cell counts were estimated. The data were produced by immunoSEQ multiplex PCR, yet TCRdb's version contains in-frame clones alone and is incomplete. V, J and clone size reflect that table, while D and trimming were determined from the DNA. The sample lists 160,000 or so clones, about four fifths occurring once. The CDR3 consists of 14 residues. The germline V gene has CDR1 MRHNA and CDR2 SNTAGT. V gave up 8 bases and J gave up 0 bases, with 11 bases separating them. This rearrangement joins TRBV6-4 to TRBJ2-1, with a tentative D call TRBD2 (5 bases). This TCR derives from a woman at least 80 years old with acute or convalescent COVID-19. The sample comprised peripheral blood. As DNA, the CDR3 is TGTGCCAGCCCTCCGGGATCCTCCTACAATGAGCAGTTCTTC. Amino acid sequence: CASPPGSSYNEQFF.